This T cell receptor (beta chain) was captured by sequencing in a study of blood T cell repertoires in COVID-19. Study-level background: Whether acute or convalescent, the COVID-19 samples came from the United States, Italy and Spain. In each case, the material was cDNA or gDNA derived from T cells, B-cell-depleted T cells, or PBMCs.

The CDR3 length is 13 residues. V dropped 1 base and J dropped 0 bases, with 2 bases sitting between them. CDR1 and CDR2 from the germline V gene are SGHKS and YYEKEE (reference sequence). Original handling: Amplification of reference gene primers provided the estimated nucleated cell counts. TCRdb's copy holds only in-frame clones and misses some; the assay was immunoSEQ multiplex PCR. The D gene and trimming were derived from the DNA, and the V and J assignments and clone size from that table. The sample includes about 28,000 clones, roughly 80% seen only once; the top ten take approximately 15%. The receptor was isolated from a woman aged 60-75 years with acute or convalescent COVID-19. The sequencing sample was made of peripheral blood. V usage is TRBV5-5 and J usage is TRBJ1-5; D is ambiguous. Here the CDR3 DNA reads TGTGCCAGCAGCTTGCGTAGCAATCAGCCCCAGCATTTT. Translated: CASSLRSNQPQHF.